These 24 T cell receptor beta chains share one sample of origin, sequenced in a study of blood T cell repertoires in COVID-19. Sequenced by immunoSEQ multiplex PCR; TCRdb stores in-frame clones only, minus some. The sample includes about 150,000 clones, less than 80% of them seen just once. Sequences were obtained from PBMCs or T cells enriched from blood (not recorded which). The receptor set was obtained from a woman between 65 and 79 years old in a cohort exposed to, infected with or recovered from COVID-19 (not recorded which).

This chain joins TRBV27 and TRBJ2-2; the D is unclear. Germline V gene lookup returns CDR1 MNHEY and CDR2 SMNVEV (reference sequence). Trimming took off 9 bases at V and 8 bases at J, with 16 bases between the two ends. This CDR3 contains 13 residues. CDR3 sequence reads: CASTNYPRGELFF. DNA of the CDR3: TGTGCCAGTACCAATTATCCTCGGGGGGAGCTGTTTTTT.

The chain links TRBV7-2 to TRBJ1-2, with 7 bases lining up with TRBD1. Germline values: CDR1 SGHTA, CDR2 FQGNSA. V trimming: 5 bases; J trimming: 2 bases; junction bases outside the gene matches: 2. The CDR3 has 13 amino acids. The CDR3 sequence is CASSKDRNYGYTF. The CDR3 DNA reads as TGTGCCAGCAGCAAGGACAGGAACTATGGCTACACCTTC.

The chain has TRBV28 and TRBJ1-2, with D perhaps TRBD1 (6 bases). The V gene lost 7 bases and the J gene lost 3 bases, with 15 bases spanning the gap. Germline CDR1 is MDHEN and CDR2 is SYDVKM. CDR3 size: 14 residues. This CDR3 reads CASTRAGADYGYTF. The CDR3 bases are TGTGCCAGCACAAGGGCGGGGGCCGACTATGGCTACACCTTC.

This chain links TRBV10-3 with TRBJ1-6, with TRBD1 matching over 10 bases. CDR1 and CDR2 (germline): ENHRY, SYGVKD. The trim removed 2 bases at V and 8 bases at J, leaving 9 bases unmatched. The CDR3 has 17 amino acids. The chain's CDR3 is CAISEGVGGQGYSPLHF. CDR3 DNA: TGTGCCATCAGTGAGGGGGTTGGGGGACAGGGGTATTCACCCCTCCACTTT.

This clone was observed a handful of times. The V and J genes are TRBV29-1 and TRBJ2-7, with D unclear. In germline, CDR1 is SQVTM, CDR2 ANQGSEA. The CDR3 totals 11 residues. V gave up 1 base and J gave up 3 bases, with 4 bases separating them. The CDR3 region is CSVEVLYEQYF. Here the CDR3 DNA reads TGCAGCGTTGAAGTTCTCTACGAGCAGTACTTC.

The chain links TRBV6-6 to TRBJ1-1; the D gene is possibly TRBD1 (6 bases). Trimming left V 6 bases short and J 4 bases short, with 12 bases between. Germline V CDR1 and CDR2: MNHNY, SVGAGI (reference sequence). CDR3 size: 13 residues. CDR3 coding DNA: TGTGCCAGCAGCCCCCCAGGGGTCACTGAAGCTTTCTTT. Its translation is CASSPPGVTEAFF.

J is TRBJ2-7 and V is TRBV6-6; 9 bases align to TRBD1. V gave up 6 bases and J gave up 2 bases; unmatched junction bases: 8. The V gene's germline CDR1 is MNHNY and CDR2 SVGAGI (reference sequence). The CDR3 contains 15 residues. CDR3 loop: CASSPPGQGPYEQYF. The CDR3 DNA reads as TGTGCCAGCAGCCCTCCGGGACAGGGTCCCTACGAGCAGTACTTC.

CDR3 in amino acids: CASSLLYSSGNTIYF. DNA of the CDR3: TGTGCCAGCAGCTTACTCTACAGCTCTGGAAACACCATATATTTT. The chain employs TRBV5-5 and TRBJ1-3; no firm D call. V was shortened by 2 bases and J by 0 bases, with 9 bases between the two germline ends. The CDR3 is 15 residues long. Germline assignment: CDR1 SGHKS and CDR2 YYEKEE (reference sequence).

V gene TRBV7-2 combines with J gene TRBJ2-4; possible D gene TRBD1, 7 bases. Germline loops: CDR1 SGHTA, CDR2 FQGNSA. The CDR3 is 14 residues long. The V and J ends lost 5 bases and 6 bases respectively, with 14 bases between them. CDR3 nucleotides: TGTGCCAGCAGCAACCAGGGGGGCGGAAACATTCAGTACTTC. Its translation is CASSNQGGGNIQYF.

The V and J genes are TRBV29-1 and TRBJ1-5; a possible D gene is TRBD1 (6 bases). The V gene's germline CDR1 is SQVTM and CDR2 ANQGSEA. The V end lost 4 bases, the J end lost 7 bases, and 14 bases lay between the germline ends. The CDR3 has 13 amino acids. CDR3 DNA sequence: TGCAGCGTTGGTCAGGGGCAAGGCCAGCCCCAGCATTTT. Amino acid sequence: CSVGQGQGQPQHF.

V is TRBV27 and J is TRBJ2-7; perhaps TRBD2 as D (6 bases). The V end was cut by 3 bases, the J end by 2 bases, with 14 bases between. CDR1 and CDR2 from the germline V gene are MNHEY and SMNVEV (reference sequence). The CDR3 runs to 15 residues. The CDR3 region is CASSFRRDWPYEQYF. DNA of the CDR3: TGTGCCAGCAGTTTCCGGCGGGACTGGCCCTACGAGCAGTACTTC.

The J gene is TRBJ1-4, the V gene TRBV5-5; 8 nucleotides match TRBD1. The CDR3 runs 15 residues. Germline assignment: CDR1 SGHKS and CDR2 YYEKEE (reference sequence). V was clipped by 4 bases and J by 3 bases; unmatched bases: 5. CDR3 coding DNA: TGTGCCAGCAGCAGGACAGGGATAGCTAATGAAAAACTGTTTTTT. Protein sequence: CASSRTGIANEKLFF.

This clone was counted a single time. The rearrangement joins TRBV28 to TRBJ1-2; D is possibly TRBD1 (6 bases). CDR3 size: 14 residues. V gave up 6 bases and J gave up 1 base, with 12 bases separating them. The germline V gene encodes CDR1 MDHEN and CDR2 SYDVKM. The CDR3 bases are TGTGCCAGCAGAGAGGGGGGGGGTAACTATGGCTACACCTTC. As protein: CASREGGGNYGYTF.

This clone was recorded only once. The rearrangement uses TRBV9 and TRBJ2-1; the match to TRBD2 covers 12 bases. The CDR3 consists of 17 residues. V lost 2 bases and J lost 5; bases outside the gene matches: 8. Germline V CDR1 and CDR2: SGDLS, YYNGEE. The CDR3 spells CASSVGFTSGRNNEQFF. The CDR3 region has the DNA TGTGCCAGCAGCGTGGGATTTACTAGCGGGAGGAACAATGAGCAGTTCTTC.

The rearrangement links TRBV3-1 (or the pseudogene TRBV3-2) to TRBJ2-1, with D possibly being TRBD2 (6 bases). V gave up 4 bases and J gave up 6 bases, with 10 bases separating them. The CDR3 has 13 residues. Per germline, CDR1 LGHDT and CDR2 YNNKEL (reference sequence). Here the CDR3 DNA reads TGTGCCAGCAGCCCGTCTAGCGCCAATGAGCAGTTCTTC. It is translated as CASSPSSANEQFF.

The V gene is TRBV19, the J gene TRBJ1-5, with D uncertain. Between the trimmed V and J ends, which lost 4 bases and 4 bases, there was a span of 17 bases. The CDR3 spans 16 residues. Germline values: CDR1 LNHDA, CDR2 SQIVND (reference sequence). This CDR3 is CASSTPQAGPNQPQHF. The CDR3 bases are TGTGCCAGTAGTACCCCTCAAGCAGGCCCAAATCAGCCCCAGCATTTT.

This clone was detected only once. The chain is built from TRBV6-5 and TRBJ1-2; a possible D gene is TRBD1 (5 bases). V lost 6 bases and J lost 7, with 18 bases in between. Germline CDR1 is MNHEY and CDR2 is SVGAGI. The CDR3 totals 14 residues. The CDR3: CASRSPATAGGYTF. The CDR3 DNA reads TGTGCCAGCAGATCCCCTGCGACAGCGGGTGGCTACACCTTC.

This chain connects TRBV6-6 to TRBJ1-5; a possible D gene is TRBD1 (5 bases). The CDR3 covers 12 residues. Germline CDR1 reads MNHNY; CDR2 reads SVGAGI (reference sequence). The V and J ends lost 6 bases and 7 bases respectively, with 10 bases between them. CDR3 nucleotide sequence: TGTGCCAGCAGGGCCAGGGTGCAGCCCCAGCATTTT. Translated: CASRARVQPQHF.

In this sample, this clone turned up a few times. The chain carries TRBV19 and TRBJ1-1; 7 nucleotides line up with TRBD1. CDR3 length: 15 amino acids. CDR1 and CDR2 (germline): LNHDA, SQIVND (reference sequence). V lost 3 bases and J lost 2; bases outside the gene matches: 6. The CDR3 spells CASSIPGQRNTEAFF. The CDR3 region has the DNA TGTGCCAGTAGTATCCCGGGACAGCGAAACACTGAAGCTTTCTTT.

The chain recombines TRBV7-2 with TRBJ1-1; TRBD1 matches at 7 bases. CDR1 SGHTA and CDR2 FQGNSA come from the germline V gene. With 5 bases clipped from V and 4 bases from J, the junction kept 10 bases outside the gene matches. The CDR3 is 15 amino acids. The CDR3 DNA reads TGTGCCAGCAGCCTCCAACAGGGGATGGGCACTGAAGCTTTCTTT. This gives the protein CASSLQQGMGTEAFF.

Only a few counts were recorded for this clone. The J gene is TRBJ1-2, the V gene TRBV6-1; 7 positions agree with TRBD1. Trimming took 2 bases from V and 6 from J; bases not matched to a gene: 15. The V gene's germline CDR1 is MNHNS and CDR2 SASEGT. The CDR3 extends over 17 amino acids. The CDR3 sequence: CASSETGVRVTHNGYTF. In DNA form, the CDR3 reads TGTGCCAGCAGTGAAACAGGGGTCAGGGTGACCCACAATGGCTACACCTTC.

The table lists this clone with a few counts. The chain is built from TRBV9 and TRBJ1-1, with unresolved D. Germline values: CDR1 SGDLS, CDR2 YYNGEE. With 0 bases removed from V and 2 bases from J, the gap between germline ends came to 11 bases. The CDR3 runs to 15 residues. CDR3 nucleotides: TGTGCCAGCAGCGTAGGGGAGGTTTCTAACACTGAAGCTTTCTTT. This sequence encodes CASSVGEVSNTEAFF.

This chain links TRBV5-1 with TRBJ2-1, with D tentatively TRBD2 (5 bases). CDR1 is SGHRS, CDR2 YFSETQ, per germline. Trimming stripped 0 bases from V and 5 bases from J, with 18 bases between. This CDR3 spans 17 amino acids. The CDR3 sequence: CASSLAAGSAGHNEQFF. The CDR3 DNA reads TGCGCCAGCAGCTTGGCCGCGGGCAGTGCCGGTCACAATGAGCAGTTCTTC.

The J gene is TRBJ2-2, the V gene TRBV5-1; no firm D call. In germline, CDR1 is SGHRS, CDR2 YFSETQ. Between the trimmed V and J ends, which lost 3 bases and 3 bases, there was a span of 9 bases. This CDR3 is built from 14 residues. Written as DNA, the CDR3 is TGCGCCAGCAGCTCCTCGTTAGACACCGGGGAGCTGTTTTTT. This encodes CASSSSLDTGELFF.